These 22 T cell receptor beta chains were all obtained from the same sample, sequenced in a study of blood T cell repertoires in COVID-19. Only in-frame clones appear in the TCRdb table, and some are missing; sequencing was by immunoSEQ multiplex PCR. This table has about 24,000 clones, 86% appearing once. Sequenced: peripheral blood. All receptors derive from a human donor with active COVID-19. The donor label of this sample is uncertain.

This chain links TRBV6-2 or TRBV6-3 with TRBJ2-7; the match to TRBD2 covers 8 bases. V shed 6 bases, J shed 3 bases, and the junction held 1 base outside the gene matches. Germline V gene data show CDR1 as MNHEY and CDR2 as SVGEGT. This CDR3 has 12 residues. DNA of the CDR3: TGTGCCAGCAGCGGGACTAGCTACGAGCAGTACTTC. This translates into CASSGTSYEQYF.

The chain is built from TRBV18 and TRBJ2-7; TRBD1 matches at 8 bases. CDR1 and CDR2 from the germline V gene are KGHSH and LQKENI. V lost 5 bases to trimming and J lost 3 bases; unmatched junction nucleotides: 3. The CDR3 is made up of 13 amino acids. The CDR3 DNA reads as TGTGCCAGCTCAACAGGACAGGGCTACGAGCAGTACTTC. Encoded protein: CASSTGQGYEQYF.

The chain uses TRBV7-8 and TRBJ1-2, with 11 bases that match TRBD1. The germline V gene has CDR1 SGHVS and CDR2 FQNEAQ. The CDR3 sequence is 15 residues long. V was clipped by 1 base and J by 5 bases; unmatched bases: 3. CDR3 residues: CASSLGGQGEYGYTF. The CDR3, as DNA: TGTGCCAGCAGCTTAGGGGGACAGGGGGAGTATGGCTACACCTTC.

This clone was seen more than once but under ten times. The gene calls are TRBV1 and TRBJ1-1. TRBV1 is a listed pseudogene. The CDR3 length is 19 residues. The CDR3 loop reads CTSSQDRSNGWRLGTEAFF. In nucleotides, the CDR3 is TGCACCAGCAGCCAAGACAGGAGCAATGGGTGGAGGCTCGGCACTGAAGCTTTCTTT.

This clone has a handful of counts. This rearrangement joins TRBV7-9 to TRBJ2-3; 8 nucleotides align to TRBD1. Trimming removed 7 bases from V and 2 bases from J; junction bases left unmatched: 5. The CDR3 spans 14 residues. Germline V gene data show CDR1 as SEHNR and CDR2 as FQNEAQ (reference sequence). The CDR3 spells CASTGQGSTDTQYF. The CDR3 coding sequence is TGTGCCAGCACCGGACAGGGCTCCACAGATACGCAGTATTTT.

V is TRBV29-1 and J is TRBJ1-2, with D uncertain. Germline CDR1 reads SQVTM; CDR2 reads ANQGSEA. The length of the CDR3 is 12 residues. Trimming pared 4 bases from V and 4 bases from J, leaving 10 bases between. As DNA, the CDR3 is TGCAGCGTTGGGGCAGGAGGCTATGGCTACACCTTC. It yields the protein CSVGAGGYGYTF.

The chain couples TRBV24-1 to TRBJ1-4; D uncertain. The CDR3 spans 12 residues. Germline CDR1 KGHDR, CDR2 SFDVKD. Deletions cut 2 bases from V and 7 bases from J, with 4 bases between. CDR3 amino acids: CATSDSGEKLFF. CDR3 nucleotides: TGTGCCACCAGTGATTCAGGTGAAAAACTGTTTTTT.

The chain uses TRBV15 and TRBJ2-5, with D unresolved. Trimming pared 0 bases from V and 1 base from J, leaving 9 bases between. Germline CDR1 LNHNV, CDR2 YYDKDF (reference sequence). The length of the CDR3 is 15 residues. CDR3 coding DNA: TGTGCCACCAGCAGAGAAATAACTCCCCAAGAGACCCAGTACTTC. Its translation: CATSREITPQETQYF.

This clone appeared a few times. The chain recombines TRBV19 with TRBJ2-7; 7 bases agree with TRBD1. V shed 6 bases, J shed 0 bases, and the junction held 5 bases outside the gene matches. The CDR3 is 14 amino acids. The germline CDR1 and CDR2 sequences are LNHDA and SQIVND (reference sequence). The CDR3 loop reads CASRRDSSSYEQYF. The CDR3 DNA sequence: TGTGCCAGTAGGAGGGACAGCAGCTCCTACGAGCAGTACTTC.

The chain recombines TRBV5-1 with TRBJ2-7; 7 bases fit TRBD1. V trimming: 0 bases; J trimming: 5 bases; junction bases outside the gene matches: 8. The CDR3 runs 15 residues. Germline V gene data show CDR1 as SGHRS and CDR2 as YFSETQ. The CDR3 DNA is TGCGCCAGCAGCTTGGGTCCGCGACAGGGAAACGAGCAGTACTTC. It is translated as CASSLGPRQGNEQYF.

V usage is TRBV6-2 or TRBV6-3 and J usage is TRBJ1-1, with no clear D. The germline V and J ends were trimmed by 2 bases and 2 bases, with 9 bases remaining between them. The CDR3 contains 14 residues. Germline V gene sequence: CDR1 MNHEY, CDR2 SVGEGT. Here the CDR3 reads CASSYDGVNTEAFF. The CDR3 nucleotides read TGTGCCAGCAGTTACGACGGAGTAAACACTGAAGCTTTCTTT.

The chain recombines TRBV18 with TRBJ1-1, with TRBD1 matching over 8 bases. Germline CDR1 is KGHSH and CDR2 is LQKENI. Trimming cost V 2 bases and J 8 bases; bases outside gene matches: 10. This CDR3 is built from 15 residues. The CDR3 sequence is CASSPAPGGAAEAFF. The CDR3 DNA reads TGTGCCAGCTCACCAGCCCCAGGGGGCGCAGCCGAAGCTTTCTTT.

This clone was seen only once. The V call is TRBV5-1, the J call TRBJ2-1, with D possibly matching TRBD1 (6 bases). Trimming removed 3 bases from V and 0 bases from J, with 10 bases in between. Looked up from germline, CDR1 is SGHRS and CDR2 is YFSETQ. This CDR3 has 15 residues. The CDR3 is CASSSGVRSYNEQFF. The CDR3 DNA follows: TGCGCCAGCAGCTCAGGGGTCCGCTCCTACAATGAGCAGTTCTTC.

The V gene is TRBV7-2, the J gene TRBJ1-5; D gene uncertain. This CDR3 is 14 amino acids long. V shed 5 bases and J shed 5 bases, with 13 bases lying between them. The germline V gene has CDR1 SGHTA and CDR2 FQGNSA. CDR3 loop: CASSPIRIYQPQHF. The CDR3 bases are TGTGCCAGCAGCCCCATCAGGATTTATCAGCCCCAGCATTTT. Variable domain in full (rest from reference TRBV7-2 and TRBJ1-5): GAGVSQSPSNKVTEKGKDVELRCDPISGHTALYWYRQSLGQGLEFLIYFQGNSAPDKSGLPSDRFSAERTGGSVSTLTIQRTQQEDSAVYLCASSPIRIYQPQHFGDGTRLSIL.

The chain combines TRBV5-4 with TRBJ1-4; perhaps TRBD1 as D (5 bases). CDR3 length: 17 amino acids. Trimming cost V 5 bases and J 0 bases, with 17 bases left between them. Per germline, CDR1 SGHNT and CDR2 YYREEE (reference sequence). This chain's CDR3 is CASSPSGGLTTNEKLFF. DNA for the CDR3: TGTGCCAGCAGTCCCTCGGGGGGGTTAACAACTAATGAAAAACTGTTTTTT.

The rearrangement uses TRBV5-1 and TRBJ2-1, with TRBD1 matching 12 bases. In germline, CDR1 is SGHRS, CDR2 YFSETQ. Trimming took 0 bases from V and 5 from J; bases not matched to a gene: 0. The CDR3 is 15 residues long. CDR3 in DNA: TGCGCCAGCAGCTTGGGGGACAGGGGGCACAATGAGCAGTTCTTC. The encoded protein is CASSLGDRGHNEQFF.

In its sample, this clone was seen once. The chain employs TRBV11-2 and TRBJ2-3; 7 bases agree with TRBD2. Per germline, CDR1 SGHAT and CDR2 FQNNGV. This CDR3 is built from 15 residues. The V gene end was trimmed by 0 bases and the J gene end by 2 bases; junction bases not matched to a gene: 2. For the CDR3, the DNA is TGTGCCAGCAGCTTAGATCGGGGGGACACAGATACGCAGTATTTT. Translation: CASSLDRGDTDTQYF. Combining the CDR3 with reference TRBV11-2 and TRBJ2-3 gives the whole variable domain EAGVAQSPRYKIIEKRQSVAFWCNPISGHATLYWYQQILGQGPKLLIQFQNNGVVDDSQLPKDRFSAERLKGVDSTLKIQPAKLEDSAVYLCASSLDRGDTDTQYFGPGTRLTVL.

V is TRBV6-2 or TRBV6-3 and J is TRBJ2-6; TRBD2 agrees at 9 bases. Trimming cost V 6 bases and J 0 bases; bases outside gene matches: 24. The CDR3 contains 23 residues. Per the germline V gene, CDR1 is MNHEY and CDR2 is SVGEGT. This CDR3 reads CASSPGGTSFYLRGSSGANVLTF. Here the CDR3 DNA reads TGTGCCAGCAGCCCAGGCGGGACTAGCTTCTATTTAAGAGGAAGCTCTGGGGCCAACGTCCTGACTTTC.

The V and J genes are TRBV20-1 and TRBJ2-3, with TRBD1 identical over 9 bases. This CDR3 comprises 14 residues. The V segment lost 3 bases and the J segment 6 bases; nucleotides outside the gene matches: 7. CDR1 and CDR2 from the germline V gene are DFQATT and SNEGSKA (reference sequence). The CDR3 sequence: CSASRTGGEDTQYF. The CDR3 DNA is TGCAGTGCTAGTCGAACAGGGGGCGAGGATACGCAGTATTTT.

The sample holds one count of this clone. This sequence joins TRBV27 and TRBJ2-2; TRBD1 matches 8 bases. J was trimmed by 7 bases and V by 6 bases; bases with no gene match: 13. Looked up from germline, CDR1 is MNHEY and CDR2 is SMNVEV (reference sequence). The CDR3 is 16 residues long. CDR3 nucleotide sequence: TGTGCCAGCAGCCGGGGAGACACAGGGGGAAGCGGGGAGCTGTTTTTT. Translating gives CASSRGDTGGSGELFF.

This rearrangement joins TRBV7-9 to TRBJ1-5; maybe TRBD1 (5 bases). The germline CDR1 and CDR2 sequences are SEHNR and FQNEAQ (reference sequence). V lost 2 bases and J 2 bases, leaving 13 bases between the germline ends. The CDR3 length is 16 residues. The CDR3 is CASSLIAGYGNQPQHF. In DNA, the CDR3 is TGTGCCAGCAGCTTAATAGCAGGGTACGGCAATCAGCCCCAGCATTTT.

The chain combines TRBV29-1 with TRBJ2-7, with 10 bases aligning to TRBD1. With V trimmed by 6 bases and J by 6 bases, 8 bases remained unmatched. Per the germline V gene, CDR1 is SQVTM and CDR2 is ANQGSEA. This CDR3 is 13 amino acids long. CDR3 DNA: TGCAGCGTCCTGGGGGACAGGGGTTCCGAGCAGTACTTC. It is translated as CSVLGDRGSEQYF.